The 21 T cell receptor beta chains reported below all come from one sample, sequenced in a study of cytotoxic CD8 clonotypes in ibrutinib-treated CLL. Here immunoSEQ multiplex PCR was the method, and the copy in TCRdb shows in-frame clones only, minus some. The sample carries roughly 180,000 clones, approximately 84% recorded once. The sample here was PBMCs, taken after 24 months of ibrutinib treatment. These receptors were taken from a human donor with chronic lymphocytic leukemia.

The rearrangement links TRBV5-6 to TRBJ2-6; 9 bases fit TRBD1. The CDR3 runs to 17 residues. V lost 0 bases, J lost 4 bases, and 5 bases stayed unmatched. The germline V gene has CDR1 SGHDT and CDR2 YYEEEE. CDR3 amino acids: CASSLVQGAIGANVLTF. CDR3 in DNA: TGTGCCAGCAGCTTGGTACAGGGGGCGATCGGGGCCAACGTCCTGACTTTC.

The chain employs TRBV7-2 and TRBJ2-3; a weak D match, TRBD2 (6 bases). The length of the CDR3 is 14 residues. The V and J ends lost 6 bases and 6 bases respectively, with 16 bases between them. Germline loops: CDR1 SGHTA, CDR2 FQGNSA. The CDR3 protein is CASRPGVGGDTQYF. The DNA of the CDR3 is TGTGCCAGCAGACCGGGAGTCGGAGGGGATACGCAGTATTTT.

This clone has just one count. The chain joins TRBV11-2 to TRBJ2-7; no clear D gene. There are 11 residues in the CDR3. V was shortened by 6 bases and J by 5 bases, with 8 bases between the two germline ends. Germline assignment: CDR1 SGHAT and CDR2 FQNNGV. This CDR3 reads CASRGTNEQYF. As DNA, the CDR3 is TGTGCCAGCAGGGGCACTAACGAGCAGTACTTC.

The V gene is TRBV6-6, the J gene TRBJ1-5; 7 nucleotides line up with TRBD1. The V segment lost 6 bases and the J segment 4 bases; nucleotides outside the gene matches: 6. The CDR3 covers 14 residues. The germline gives CDR1 MNHNY, CDR2 SVGAGI (reference sequence). For the CDR3, the DNA is TGTGCCAGCAGCCCGGGACAGATTAATCAGCCCCAGCATTTT. Encoded protein: CASSPGQINQPQHF.

The V gene is TRBV28, the J gene TRBJ1-4; D perhaps matches TRBD1 (5 bases). CDR3 size: 15 residues. Trimming pared 3 bases from V and 6 bases from J, leaving 14 bases between. The germline V gene encodes CDR1 MDHEN and CDR2 SYDVKM. In DNA form, the CDR3 reads TGTGCCAGCAGTTTCGGAGGGGCGAAGGATGAAAAACTGTTTTTT. Its translation: CASSFGGAKDEKLFF.

The V call is TRBV30, the J call TRBJ2-3; 12 bases match TRBD2. The CDR3 consists of 14 residues. Unmatched junction bases numbered 5, after V lost 2 bases and J lost 8 bases. CDR1 is GTSNPN, CDR2 SVGIG, per germline (reference sequence). CDR3 residues: CAWSFQTSGGTQYF. The CDR3 DNA reads TGTGCCTGGAGTTTCCAGACTAGCGGGGGTACGCAGTATTTT. Filled out from reference TRBV30 and TRBJ2-3, the complete variable domain reads SQTIHQWPATLVQPVGSPLSLECTVEGTSNPNLYWYRQAAGRGLQLLFYSVGIGQISSEVPQNLSASRPQDRQFILSSKKLLLSDSGFYLCAWSFQTSGGTQYFGPGTRLTVL.

The V gene is TRBV5-1, the J gene TRBJ1-6; perhaps TRBD1 as D (5 bases). CDR1 and CDR2 (germline): SGHRS, YFSETQ. CDR3 length: 15 amino acids. The ends were cut back, 3 bases at V and 7 bases at J, with 14 bases in the middle. The DNA of the CDR3 is TGCGCCAGCAGCTCGGACCTCAGGGAAAATTCACCCCTCCACTTT. Amino acid sequence: CASSSDLRENSPLHF.

This clone has only one observation. The gene calls are TRBV6-1 and TRBJ2-7, with D possibly matching TRBD2 (6 bases). This CDR3 contains 14 residues. Germline-derived CDR1 and CDR2 are MNHNS and SASEGT. Trimming cost V 3 bases and J 2 bases, with 11 bases left between them. The CDR3 region is CASSDSGRTYEQYF. The DNA for the CDR3 is TGTGCCAGCAGTGATAGCGGCAGAACCTACGAGCAGTACTTC.

This clone was picked up a small number of times. The V and J genes are TRBV27 and TRBJ2-7, with D hard to call. The CDR3 length is 13 residues. The V end was cut by 6 bases, the J end by 0 bases, with 9 bases between. Per the germline V gene, CDR1 is MNHEY and CDR2 is SMNVEV (reference sequence). For the CDR3, the DNA is TGTGCCAGCAGAAGGTCTGTCTCCTACGAGCAGTACTTC. Amino acids: CASRRSVSYEQYF.

This clone is a singleton in its sample. At the DNA level, this CDR3 is encoded by other sequences in the same sample as well. The chain links TRBV30 to TRBJ1-2; D gene uncertain. V shed 0 bases and J shed 8 bases, with 16 bases lying between them. CDR1 GTSNPN and CDR2 SVGIG come from the germline V gene (reference sequence). The CDR3 contains 14 residues. The CDR3 DNA sequence: TGTGCCTGGAGTGTAGCGAGGCACGCCGGAGGCTACACCTTC. It codes for CAWSVARHAGGYTF.

V gene TRBV21-1 combines with J gene TRBJ1-1. TRBV21-1 is shown as a pseudogene. The CDR3 is made up of 14 amino acids. CDR3 in amino acids: CASSPGGENTEAFF. The CDR3 coding sequence is TGTGCCAGCAGCCCAGGGGGGGAGAACACTGAAGCTTTCTTT.

The chain is built from TRBV2 and TRBJ2-1, with a tentative D call TRBD2 (7 bases). Between the trimmed V and J ends, which lost 11 bases and 7 bases, there was a span of 15 bases. This CDR3 is 12 amino acids long. The germline V gene encodes CDR1 SNHLY and CDR2 FYNNEI. The CDR3 DNA sequence: TGTGCCGGGGGGGCCCGAGGTAATGAGCAGTTCTTC. Protein product: CAGGARGNEQFF.

The chain combines TRBV5-4 with TRBJ1-1; D is possibly TRBD1 (6 bases). CDR3 length: 15 amino acids. V lost 5 bases to trimming and J lost 1 base, with 15 bases between them. Germline CDR1 SGHNT, CDR2 YYREEE (reference sequence). As DNA, the CDR3 is TGTGCCAGCAGGAGGGGGGGACATAAGAACACTGAAGCTTTCTTT. Residues: CASRRGGHKNTEAFF.

CDR3 in amino acids: CASKLGLAEAFF. CDR3 nucleotide sequence: TGTGCCAGTAAACTGGGTCTAGCTGAAGCTTTCTTT. V is TRBV19 and J is TRBJ1-1; no definite D call. V lost 7 bases and J lost 6, with 12 bases in between. Germline CDR1 reads LNHDA; CDR2 reads SQIVND (reference sequence). This CDR3 region has 12 residues.

The rearrangement uses TRBV29-1 and TRBJ1-5; no definite D call. The CDR3 extends over 12 amino acids. V lost 4 bases and J 0 bases, leaving 4 bases between the germline ends. Germline V CDR1 and CDR2: SQVTM, ANQGSEA. CDR3: CSVVDSNQPQHF. The CDR3 nucleotides read TGCAGCGTTGTGGATAGCAATCAGCCCCAGCATTTT.

This chain joins TRBV19 and TRBJ2-7; TRBD2 matches at 9 bases. The CDR3 extends over 14 amino acids. The junction had 6 bases not matched to a gene; V was cut back by 4 bases and J by 5 bases. CDR1 and CDR2 (germline): LNHDA, SQIVND (reference sequence). The CDR3 spells CASSTPSGTDEQYF. The CDR3 DNA is TGTGCCAGTAGTACCCCTAGCGGGACCGACGAGCAGTACTTC. Filled out from reference TRBV19 and TRBJ2-7, the complete variable domain reads DGGITQSPKYLFRKEGQNVTLSCEQNLNHDAMYWYRQDPGQGLRLIYYSQIVNDFQKGDIAEGYSVSREKKESFPLTVTSAQKNPTAFYLCASSTPSGTDEQYFGPGTRLTVT.

The V gene is TRBV5-6, the J gene TRBJ2-7; 10 bases are shared with TRBD1. CDR3 length: 14 residues. J gave up 7 bases and V 2 bases, and 6 bases lay outside the gene matches. Per the germline V gene, CDR1 is SGHDT and CDR2 is YYEEEE. This CDR3 is CASSLWDRGLEQYF. CDR3 bases: TGTGCCAGCAGCTTATGGGACAGGGGCTTGGAGCAGTACTTC.

The V call is TRBV6-1, the J call TRBJ1-3; D ambiguous. V was shortened by 6 bases and J by 0 bases, with 9 bases between the two germline ends. This CDR3 is built from 14 residues. CDR1 and CDR2 from the germline V gene are MNHNS and SASEGT. This CDR3 is CASRADYSGNTIYF. As DNA, the CDR3 is TGTGCCAGCAGGGCCGACTACTCTGGAAACACCATATATTTT.

The chain links TRBV7-9 to TRBJ2-2; TRBD1 agrees at 9 bases. Per the germline V gene, CDR1 is SEHNR and CDR2 is FQNEAQ (reference sequence). The CDR3 length is 14 residues. J gave up 7 bases and V 5 bases, and 5 bases lay outside the gene matches. The CDR3 protein is CASSPGTGFGELFF. CDR3 in DNA: TGTGCCAGCAGCCCGGGGACAGGGTTCGGGGAGCTGTTTTTT.

The rearrangement links TRBV27 to TRBJ1-2; TRBD1 agrees at 10 bases. The CDR3 is 15 residues long. V shed 1 base, J shed 6 bases, and the junction held 5 bases outside the gene matches. Germline V gene sequence: CDR1 MNHEY, CDR2 SMNVEV (reference sequence). The CDR3 nucleotides read TGTGCCAGCAGTTTATGGGACAGGGGAATTGATGGCTACACCTTC. This codes for CASSLWDRGIDGYTF.

This chain uses TRBV7-2 with TRBJ2-7, with 7 bases that match TRBD1. The length of the CDR3 is 14 residues. Germline V gene lookup returns CDR1 SGHTA and CDR2 FQGNSA. V was clipped by 5 bases and J by 0 bases; unmatched bases: 4. CDR3 sequence reads: CASSATGLSYEQYF. Written as DNA, the CDR3 is TGTGCCAGCAGCGCGACAGGGCTCTCCTACGAGCAGTACTTC. Variable domain in full (rest from reference TRBV7-2 and TRBJ2-7): GAGVSQSPSNKVTEKGKDVELRCDPISGHTALYWYRQSLGQGLEFLIYFQGNSAPDKSGLPSDRFSAERTGGSVSTLTIQRTQQEDSAVYLCASSATGLSYEQYFGPGTRLTVT.